These 26 T cell receptor beta chains originate from one sample sequenced in a study of neurological immune-mediated disorders. TCRdb fed the 5' RACE reads into MiXCR, producing one record per CDR3 protein. The table lists some 57,000 distinct CDR3 sequences, 4% to 5.5% of them singletons. The sample comprised PBMCs. These receptors came from a woman in her forties or fifties with multiple sclerosis.

This clonotype has at least ten counts. The rearrangement uses TRBV20-1 and TRBJ2-3, with 7 bases lining up with TRBD1. The germline gives CDR1 DFQATT, CDR2 SNEGSKA (reference sequence). The CDR3 is 18 amino acids. Trimming cost V 2 bases and J 1 base; bases outside gene matches: 15. The CDR3 sequence: CSARSGDRVVPRTDTQYF. CDR3 DNA: TGCAGTGCTAGAAGCGGAGACAGGGTCGTCCCCCGCACAGATACGCAGTATTTT.

Worth noting for this clonotype: A single base separates this from a much larger clone, so it may be a read error. This chain uses TRBV29-1 with TRBJ1-1; D is possibly TRBD1 (5 bases). This CDR3 has 13 amino acids. V was clipped by 6 bases and J by 5 bases, with 16 bases between them. In germline, CDR1 is SQVTM, CDR2 ANQGSEA. This chain's CDR3 is CSVDGGTWTEAFF. The CDR3 DNA sequence: TGCAGCGTCGACGGGGGGACGTGGACTGAAGCTTTCTTT.

This clonotype has at least ten counts. The chain combines TRBV5-6 with TRBJ2-7; D is uncertain. V dropped 2 bases and J dropped 5 bases, with 11 bases sitting between them. CDR3 size: 13 residues. CDR1 is SGHDT, CDR2 YYEEEE, per germline. CDR3 sequence reads: CASSLYGTDEQYF. In DNA form, the CDR3 reads TGTGCCAGCAGCTTATACGGCACAGACGAGCAGTACTTC. The complete variable domain, with remaining parts taken from reference TRBV5-6 and TRBJ2-7, reads DAGVTQSPTHLIKTRGQQVTLRCSPKSGHDTVSWYQQALGQGPQFIFQYYEEEERQRGNFPDRFSGHQFPNYSSELNVNALLLGDSALYLCASSLYGTDEQYFGPGTRLTVT.

In this sample, this clonotype turned up many times. This chain links TRBV2 with TRBJ1-3, with unresolved D. This CDR3 contains 14 residues. Looked up from germline, CDR1 is SNHLY and CDR2 is FYNNEI. V shed 5 bases and J shed 1 base, with 9 bases lying between them. CDR3 bases: TGTGCCAGCAGTACTACCGCTTCTGGAAACACCATATATTTT. Its protein is CASSTTASGNTIYF. Based on the CDR3 plus reference TRBV2 and TRBJ1-3, the full variable domain is EPEVTQTPSHQVTQMGQEVILRCVPISNHLYFYWYRQILGQKVEFLVSFYNNEISEKSEIFDDQFSVERPDGSNFTLKIRSTKLEDSAMYFCASSTTASGNTIYFGEGSWLTVV.

The table lists this clonotype with many counts. This chain joins TRBV2 and TRBJ1-2; D is unclear. Germline V lookup: CDR1 SNHLY, CDR2 FYNNEI. The ends were cut back, 2 bases at V and 10 bases at J, with 8 bases in the middle. The CDR3 runs 11 residues. The CDR3, as DNA: TGTGCCAGCAGTGAATACCAGGACTACACCTTC. It codes for CASSEYQDYTF. The full variable domain, rest sourced from reference TRBV2 and TRBJ1-2, is EPEVTQTPSHQVTQMGQEVILRCVPISNHLYFYWYRQILGQKVEFLVSFYNNEISEKSEIFDDQFSVERPDGSNFTLKIRSTKLEDSAMYFCASSEYQDYTFGSGTRLTVV.

Many counts were recorded for this clonotype. This chain joins TRBV7-2 and TRBJ2-7; D remains unclear. Germline V gives CDR1 SGHTA, CDR2 FQGNSA. Trimming removed 5 bases at V and 3 bases at J, with 14 bases between. The CDR3 sequence is 14 residues long. The CDR3 DNA reads TGTGCCAGCAGCACAAGACCGCAGCTCTACGAGCAGTACTTC. Protein product: CASSTRPQLYEQYF.

This clonotype showed up many times. The chain links TRBV6-5 to TRBJ2-2, with D uncertain. V lost 1 base to trimming and J lost 1 base, with 7 bases between them. CDR1 and CDR2 from the germline V gene are MNHEY and SVGAGI. The length of the CDR3 is 15 residues. This CDR3 reads CASSYFLGNTGELFF. Written as DNA, the CDR3 is TGTGCCAGCAGTTACTTTTTGGGGAACACCGGGGAGCTGTTTTTT.

In this sample, this clonotype turned up many times. The V and J genes are TRBV4-3 and TRBJ2-7, with 8 bases lining up with TRBD2. The V gene end was trimmed by 3 bases and the J gene end by 3 bases; junction bases not matched to a gene: 7. This CDR3 spans 15 amino acids. The germline gives CDR1 LGHNA, CDR2 YSLEER. Written as DNA, the CDR3 is TGCGCCAGCAGCCAGCGACCGGGAGGGGGCTACGAGCAGTACTTC. Protein product: CASSQRPGGGYEQYF.

This clonotype was detected many times. This chain links TRBV20-1 with TRBJ1-1; TRBD1 matches 8 bases. The CDR3 totals 12 residues. Trimming at V came to 5 bases and at J to 3 bases, leaving 2 bases not matched to a gene. Germline assignment: CDR1 DFQATT and CDR2 SNEGSKA (reference sequence). The CDR3 region has the DNA TGCAGTGCTCCGGACAGGGACACTGAAGCTTTCTTT. Its translation is CSAPDRDTEAFF.

This clonotype was observed a few times. One end of the junction is discordant with germline, which a read error may explain. J is TRBJ1-5 and V is TRBV5-1; D gene unclear. This CDR3 is built from 15 residues. Per the germline V gene, CDR1 is SGHRS and CDR2 is YFSETQ. The CDR3 region has the DNA TGCGCCAGCAGCTTGGAAGGGCAGGTCTATCAGCCCCAGAATTTT. Translated, it gives CASSLEGQVYQPQNF.

This clonotype was found many times. This chain links TRBV3-1 with TRBJ2-3; D is undetermined. Trimming took 4 bases from V and 1 from J, leaving 12 bases between them. CDR3 length: 15 amino acids. In germline, CDR1 is LGHDT, CDR2 YNNKEL (reference sequence). In nucleotides, the CDR3 is TGTGCCAGCAGCCGTTCAGATCTACGCACAGATACGCAGTATTTT. This gives the protein CASSRSDLRTDTQYF.

There are many counts of this clonotype. The chain employs TRBV20-1 and TRBJ1-2; possibly TRBD1 for D (6 bases). This CDR3 has 12 amino acids. The V end lost 6 bases, the J end lost 7 bases, and 15 bases lay between the germline ends. The germline V gene has CDR1 DFQATT and CDR2 SNEGSKA (reference sequence). The CDR3 DNA is TGCAGTGCCTGGACAGCGGGGGGTGGCTACACCTTC. Encoded protein: CSAWTAGGGYTF.

This clonotype was detected many times. The chain is built from TRBV4-3 and TRBJ1-2; 10 nucleotides line up with TRBD1. In germline, CDR1 is LGHNA, CDR2 YSLEER. This CDR3 is built from 17 residues. The V gene end was trimmed by 1 base and the J gene end by 0 bases; junction bases not matched to a gene: 5. The CDR3 loop is CASSQGGTGAANYGYTF. CDR3 DNA: TGCGCCAGCAGCCAAGGGGGGACAGGGGCTGCTAACTATGGCTACACCTTC.

This clonotype was found many times. The rearrangement uses TRBV20-1 and TRBJ1-2; D unclear. The V gene lost 3 bases and the J gene lost 1 base, with 15 bases spanning the gap. The CDR3 consists of 15 residues. CDR1 DFQATT and CDR2 SNEGSKA come from the germline V gene (reference sequence). CDR3 in amino acids: CSASSPSIINYGYTF. The CDR3, as DNA: TGCAGTGCTAGTTCGCCCAGCATAATTAACTATGGCTACACCTTC.

This clonotype has a count of ten or more. The V gene is TRBV7-3, the J gene TRBJ2-3; 7 nucleotides agree with TRBD1. The germline gives CDR1 SGHTA, CDR2 FQGTGA. This CDR3 has 16 residues. Trimming removed 5 bases from V and 2 bases from J; junction bases left unmatched: 10. The CDR3 bases are TGTGCCAGCAGCCCTACACGGACAGGATACACAGATACGCAGTATTTT. It is translated as CASSPTRTGYTDTQYF.

This clonotype was seen many times. The chain employs TRBV7-3 and TRBJ1-1, with D hard to call. Per the germline V gene, CDR1 is SGHTA and CDR2 is FQGTGA. CDR3 length: 14 residues. The V and J ends lost 2 bases and 2 bases respectively, with 9 bases between them. The CDR3 region has the DNA TGTGCCAGCAGCTTACTTCCGGGAAACACTGAAGCTTTCTTT. This translates into CASSLLPGNTEAFF. The full variable domain, completed using reference TRBV7-3 and TRBJ1-1, is GAGVSQTPSNKVTEKGKYVELRCDPISGHTALYWYRQSLGQGPEFLIYFQGTGAADDSGLPNDRFFAVRPEGSVSTLKIQRTERGDSAVYLCASSLLPGNTEAFFGQGTRLTVV.

In this sample, this clonotype turned up many times. The chain uses TRBV5-6 and TRBJ1-1; D might be TRBD1 (5 bases). Trimming stripped 0 bases from V and 0 bases from J, with 12 bases between. CDR1 SGHDT and CDR2 YYEEEE come from the germline V gene. The CDR3 loop spans 16 amino acids. The CDR3 reads CASSLGPGVMNTEAFF. In DNA, the CDR3 is TGTGCCAGCAGCTTGGGTCCGGGGGTAATGAACACTGAAGCTTTCTTT. The full variable domain, completed using reference TRBV5-6 and TRBJ1-1, is DAGVTQSPTHLIKTRGQQVTLRCSPKSGHDTVSWYQQALGQGPQFIFQYYEEEERQRGNFPDRFSGHQFPNYSSELNVNALLLGDSALYLCASSLGPGVMNTEAFFGQGTRLTVV.

This clonotype was counted many times. This chain uses TRBV12-3 or TRBV12-4 with TRBJ2-1; 9 bases map to TRBD2. The CDR3 runs to 15 residues. V lost 6 bases and J lost 3; bases outside the gene matches: 6. CDR3 nucleotides: TGTGCCAGCAGGAAAAGCGGGGGGAACTACAATGAGCAGTTCTTC. Translating gives CASRKSGGNYNEQFF.

This clonotype was found many times. This chain connects TRBV5-6 to TRBJ2-5; D is unresolved. CDR3 size: 12 residues. The V gene lost 3 bases and the J gene lost 4 bases, with 7 bases spanning the gap. Germline V lookup: CDR1 SGHDT, CDR2 YYEEEE. The chain's CDR3 is CASSWSVETQYF. The DNA of the CDR3 is TGTGCCAGCAGCTGGTCGGTAGAGACCCAGTACTTC.

This clonotype was seen ten or more times. The V and J genes are TRBV6-1 and TRBJ2-1; D is ambiguous. In germline, CDR1 is MNHNS, CDR2 SASEGT. Trimming removed 5 bases from V and 1 base from J, with 15 bases in between. CDR3 size: 16 residues. As DNA, the CDR3 is TGTGCCAGCAGTCAGATGGCGGCGGTTTCCTACAATGAGCAGTTCTTC. Translating gives CASSQMAAVSYNEQFF.

This clonotype was picked up many times. The V and J genes are TRBV3-1 and TRBJ2-2, with D unclear. Trimming left V 0 bases short and J 0 bases short, with 5 bases between. Germline CDR1 reads LGHDT; CDR2 reads YNNKEL (reference sequence). The CDR3 has 15 amino acids. CDR3 DNA: TGTGCCAGCAGCCAAGACGGATCGAACACCGGGGAGCTGTTTTTT. This codes for CASSQDGSNTGELFF.

This sequence joins TRBV6-6 and TRBJ1-5; D may be TRBD1 (6 bases). The CDR3 has 14 amino acids. Germline CDR1 reads MNHNY; CDR2 reads SVGAGI (reference sequence). V was cut by 6 bases and J by 4 bases, with 13 bases left in between. The CDR3 DNA follows: TGTGCCAGCAGGCGGACAGCCATGAATCAGCCCCAGCATTTT. Protein: CASRRTAMNQPQHF.

This clonotype has a count of ten or more. J is TRBJ2-1 and V is TRBV20-1; TRBD2 agrees at 9 bases. The CDR3 length is 14 residues. Germline trimming cut 4 bases from V and 4 bases from J; bases unmatched to any gene: 5. Per the germline V gene, CDR1 is DFQATT and CDR2 is SNEGSKA (reference sequence). CDR3 in amino acids: CSAIVAGGYNEQFF. The CDR3 coding sequence is TGCAGTGCTATAGTCGCGGGGGGGTACAATGAGCAGTTCTTC.

The rearrangement uses TRBV6-5 and TRBJ1-3; D possibly corresponds to TRBD1 (5 bases). Trimming pared 0 bases from V and 3 bases from J, leaving 12 bases between. The V gene's germline CDR1 is MNHEY and CDR2 SVGAGI. The CDR3 totals 16 residues. The CDR3 region has the DNA TGTGCCAGCAGTTACTCGGGAACAGGAGGTGGAAACACCATATATTTT. Amino acid sequence: CASSYSGTGGGNTIYF.

This clonotype has a count of ten or more. The V gene is TRBV7-2, the J gene TRBJ1-5; D is unresolved. CDR1 and CDR2 from the germline V gene are SGHTA and FQGNSA. V was shortened by 2 bases and J by 1 base, with 6 bases between the two germline ends. This CDR3 comprises 14 residues. The CDR3 sequence: CASSLTPSNQPQHF. CDR3 bases: TGTGCCAGCAGCTTAACGCCCAGCAATCAGCCCCAGCATTTT.

This clonotype was observed at least ten times. The chain carries TRBV14 and TRBJ2-2; D is uncertain. Trimming removed 5 bases from V and 4 bases from J, with 14 bases in between. CDR1 is SGHDN and CDR2 is FVKESK in the germline V gene. CDR3 length: 15 amino acids. The CDR3 DNA reads as TGTGCCAGCAGCTTTAAAGCTGAGAGCACCGGGGAGCTGTTTTTT. Translation: CASSFKAESTGELFF.